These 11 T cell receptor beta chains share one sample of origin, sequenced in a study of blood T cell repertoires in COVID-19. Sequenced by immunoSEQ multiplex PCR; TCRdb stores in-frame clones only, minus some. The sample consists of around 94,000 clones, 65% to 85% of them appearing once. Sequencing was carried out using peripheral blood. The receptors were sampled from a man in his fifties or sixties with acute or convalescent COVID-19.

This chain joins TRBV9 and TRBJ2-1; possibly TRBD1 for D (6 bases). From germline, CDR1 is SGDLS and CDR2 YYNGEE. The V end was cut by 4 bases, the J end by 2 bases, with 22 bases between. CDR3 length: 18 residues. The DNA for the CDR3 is TGTGCCAGCAGCTCTAGGGGGTACTCCACGTCCCCCTACAATGAGCAGTTCTTC. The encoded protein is CASSSRGYSTSPYNEQFF.

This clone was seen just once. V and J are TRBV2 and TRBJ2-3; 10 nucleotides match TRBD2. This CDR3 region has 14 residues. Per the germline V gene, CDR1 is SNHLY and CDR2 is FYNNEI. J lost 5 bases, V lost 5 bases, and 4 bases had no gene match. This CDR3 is CASSSSGGRDTQYF. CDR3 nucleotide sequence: TGTGCCAGCAGTAGTAGCGGGGGGAGAGATACGCAGTATTTT.

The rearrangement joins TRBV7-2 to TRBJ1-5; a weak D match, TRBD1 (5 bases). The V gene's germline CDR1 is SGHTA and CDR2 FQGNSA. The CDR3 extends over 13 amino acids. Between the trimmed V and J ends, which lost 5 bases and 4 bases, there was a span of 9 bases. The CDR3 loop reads CASSPGGNQPQHF. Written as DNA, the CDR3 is TGTGCCAGCAGCCCGGGGGGGAATCAGCCCCAGCATTTT.

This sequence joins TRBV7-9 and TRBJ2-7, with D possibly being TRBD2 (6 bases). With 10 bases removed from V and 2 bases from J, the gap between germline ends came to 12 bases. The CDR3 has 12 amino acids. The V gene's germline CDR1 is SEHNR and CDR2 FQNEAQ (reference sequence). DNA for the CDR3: TGTGCCACCCGAGGAGGGACCTACGAGCAGTACTTC. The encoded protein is CATRGGTYEQYF.

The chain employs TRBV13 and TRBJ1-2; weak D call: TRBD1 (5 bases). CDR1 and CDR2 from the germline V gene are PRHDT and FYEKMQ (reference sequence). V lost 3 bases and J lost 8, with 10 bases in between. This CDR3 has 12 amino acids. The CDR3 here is CASSLGTGGYTF. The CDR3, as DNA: TGTGCCAGCAGCTTGGGGACTGGGGGCTACACCTTC.

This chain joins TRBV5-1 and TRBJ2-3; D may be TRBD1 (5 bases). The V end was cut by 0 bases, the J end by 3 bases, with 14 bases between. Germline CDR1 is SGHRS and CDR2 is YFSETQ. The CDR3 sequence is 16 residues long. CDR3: CASSLEARAFTDTQYF. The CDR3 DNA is TGCGCCAGCAGCTTGGAGGCCAGGGCGTTTACAGATACGCAGTATTTT.

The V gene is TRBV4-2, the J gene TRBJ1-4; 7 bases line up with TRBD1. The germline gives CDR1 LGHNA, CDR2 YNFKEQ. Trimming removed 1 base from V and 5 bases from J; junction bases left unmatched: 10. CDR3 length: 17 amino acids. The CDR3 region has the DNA TGTGCCAGCAGCCAAGTGGGGCAGGGGGAAGGAAATGAAAAACTGTTTTTT. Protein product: CASSQVGQGEGNEKLFF.

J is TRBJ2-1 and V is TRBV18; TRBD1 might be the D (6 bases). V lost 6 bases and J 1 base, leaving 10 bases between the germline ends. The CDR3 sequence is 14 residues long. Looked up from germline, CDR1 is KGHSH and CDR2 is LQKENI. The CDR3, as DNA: TGTGCCAGCTCCCAGGGGCTTTCCTACAATGAGCAGTTCTTC. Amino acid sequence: CASSQGLSYNEQFF.

The CDR3 loop reads CASTPGQGGNTEAFF. The DNA of the CDR3 is TGCGCCAGCACCCCGGGACAGGGGGGGAACACTGAAGCTTTCTTT. The chain links TRBV10-2 to TRBJ1-1, with TRBD1 identical over 11 bases. V dropped 7 bases and J dropped 1; count of bases not matched to a gene: 5. The CDR3 contains 15 residues. CDR1 is WSHSY and CDR2 is SAAADI in the germline V gene.

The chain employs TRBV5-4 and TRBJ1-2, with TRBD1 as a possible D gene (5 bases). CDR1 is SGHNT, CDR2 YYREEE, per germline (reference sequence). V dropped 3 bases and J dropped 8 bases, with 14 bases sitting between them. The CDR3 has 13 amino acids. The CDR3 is CASSSGGWGGYTF. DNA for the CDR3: TGTGCCAGCAGCTCTGGGGGGTGGGGCGGCTACACCTTC. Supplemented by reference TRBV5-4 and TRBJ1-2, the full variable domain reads ETGVTQSPTHLIKTRGQQVTLRCSSQSGHNTVSWYQQALGQGPQFIFQYYREEENGRGNFPPRFSGLQFPNYSSELNVNALELDDSALYLCASSSGGWGGYTFGSGTRLTVV.

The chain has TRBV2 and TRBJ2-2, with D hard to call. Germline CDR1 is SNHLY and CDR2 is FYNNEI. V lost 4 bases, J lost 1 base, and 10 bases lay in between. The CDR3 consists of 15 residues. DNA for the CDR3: TGTGCCAGCAGTGGGGCAGAACTGAACACCGGGGAGCTGTTTTTT. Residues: CASSGAELNTGELFF.